Listed here are 25 T cell receptor beta chains from one sample, sequenced in a study of CD4 and CD8 cells across lung adenocarcinoma regions. TCRdb processed the PCR reads anew with MiXCR; each CDR3 protein has one entry. The repertoire holds some 16,000 distinct CDR3 sequences, with over 50% as singletons. The sequencing sample was made of CD8+ T cells from the center of a lung tumor. The receptors stem from a female donor with lung adenocarcinoma. The CD4 and CD8 labels of this study may be unreliable.

V usage is TRBV7-6 and J usage is TRBJ2-1, with TRBD1 identical over 7 bases. Germline lookup yields CDR1 SGHVS and CDR2 FNYEAQ. The CDR3 spans 15 residues. J was trimmed by 5 bases and V by 7 bases; bases with no gene match: 11. CDR3 protein: CASTGITGTDNEQFF. CDR3 sequence (DNA): TGTGCCAGCACTGGGATAACCGGGACAGACAATGAGCAGTTCTTC. Combining the CDR3 with reference TRBV7-6 and TRBJ2-1 gives the whole variable domain GAGVSQSPRYKVTKRGQDVALRCDPISGHVSLYWYRQALGQGPEFLTYFNYEAQQDKSGLPNDRFSAERPEGSISTLTIQRTEQRDSAMYRCASTGITGTDNEQFFGPGTRLTVL.

By its share, this clonotype is medium-sized (0.01 to 0.1%). V gene TRBV6-1 combines with J gene TRBJ1-3; a weak D match, TRBD1 (6 bases). The CDR3 consists of 14 residues. The V end was cut by 6 bases, the J end by 8 bases, with 17 bases between. Germline-derived CDR1 and CDR2 are MNHNS and SASEGT. CDR3 in amino acids: CASRQGALWDTIYF. As DNA, the CDR3 is TGTGCCAGCAGACAGGGAGCTCTGTGGGACACCATATATTTT.

In regard to this clonotype: The junction departs from germline at one end; a sequencing error may be responsible. V gene TRBV10-2 combines with J gene TRBJ2-4; a possible D gene is TRBD1 (6 bases). The germline V gene has CDR1 WSHSY and CDR2 SAAADI. This CDR3 region has 17 residues. CDR3 DNA sequence: TGCGCCAGCAGTGAGCCGCCGGGGCTGGGGGCGAAAAACACTCAGTACTTC. Translating gives CASSEPPGLGAKNTQYF.

Turning to this clonotype: The junction differs from germline at one of its ends, possibly a read error. The rearrangement uses TRBV6-5 and TRBJ2-3; possibly TRBD2 for D (6 bases). Per the germline V gene, CDR1 is MNHEY and CDR2 is SVGAGI. CDR3 length: 15 residues. The CDR3 bases are TGTGCCGGGGGTTACGGCGGGACTGGCAAAGATACGCAGTACTTT. This codes for CAGGYGGTGKDTQYF.

Concerning this clonotype: One junction end disagrees with the germline gene, perhaps due to a read error. The chain couples TRBV6-1 to TRBJ2-5; D may be TRBD2 (5 bases). CDR3 length equals 17 residues. Germline CDR1 reads MNHNS; CDR2 reads SASEGT. DNA of the CDR3: TGTGCCAGCAGTGAGGTGCTCGCGGGCCCAGACCAAGGGACCCAGTACTTC. Amino acids: CASSEVLAGPDQGTQYF.

This clonotype qualifies as medium-sized (0.01 to 0.1%). The chain has TRBV27 and TRBJ2-3; D is undetermined. This CDR3 contains 12 residues. Trimming removed 6 bases at V and 4 bases at J, with 8 bases between. Germline CDR1 MNHEY, CDR2 SMNVEV (reference sequence). In nucleotides, the CDR3 is TGTGCCAGCAGACCAGCGTCAGATACGCAGTATTTT. Its translation is CASRPASDTQYF.

This clonotype was observed a handful of times. The rearrangement links TRBV6-1 to TRBJ2-3; 7 bases match TRBD1. In germline, CDR1 is MNHNS, CDR2 SASEGT. V lost 5 bases, J lost 9 bases, and 17 bases stayed unmatched. CDR3 length: 16 residues. The CDR3 DNA sequence: TGTGCCAGCAGTCCTAGGGGGCTCCCAGCCACAAACACGCAGTATTTT. Protein: CASSPRGLPATNTQYF.

This chain joins TRBV9 and TRBJ2-1; perhaps TRBD2 as D (5 bases). The CDR3 runs to 15 residues. V was cut by 4 bases and J by 0 bases, with 11 bases left in between. Germline V lookup: CDR1 SGDLS, CDR2 YYNGEE. The CDR3 loop reads CASSLGASSYNEQFF. CDR3 bases: TGTGCCAGCAGCCTGGGAGCAAGCTCCTACAATGAGCAGTTCTTC.

Regarding this clonotype: One end of the junction does not line up with germline, which may come from a read error. The chain joins TRBV6-1 to TRBJ2-3; 7 bases match TRBD1. CDR3 length: 15 amino acids. Germline V gene lookup returns CDR1 MNHNS and CDR2 SASEGT. The CDR3 loop is CASTNRGRGTETQYF. CDR3 DNA sequence: TGTGCCAGCACCAACAGGGGTAGGGGCACAGAGACGCAGTATTTC.

This clonotype is large (0.1 to 1%) within its sample. The V call is TRBV6-6, the J call TRBJ2-5, with D possibly matching TRBD1 (5 bases). The CDR3 runs to 13 residues. Trimming took off 6 bases at V and 4 bases at J, with 12 bases between the two ends. In germline, CDR1 is MNHNY, CDR2 SVGAGI (reference sequence). CDR3 loop: CASRGVDAETQYF. The CDR3 nucleotides read TGTGCCAGCAGAGGGGTTGATGCAGAGACCCAGTACTTC.

The V and J genes are TRBV6-1 and TRBJ2-1; D may be TRBD1 (6 bases). CDR3 length: 13 residues. Germline CDR1 MNHNS, CDR2 SASEGT. V was shortened by 1 base and J by 7 bases, with 8 bases between the two germline ends. CDR3 in DNA: TGTGCCAGCAGTGAAGGGACAGTTAATGAGCAGTTCTTC. The encoded protein is CASSEGTVNEQFF.

As regards this clonotype: The junction and the germline gene differ at one end; a read error may be behind it. V is TRBV6-1 and J is TRBJ2-3, with D possibly matching TRBD2 (6 bases). Germline CDR1 and CDR2: MNHNS and SASEGT. The CDR3 runs 16 residues. The CDR3 DNA sequence: TGTGCCAGCAGTGTTCCGGGACTCGGCGCCAAAAACACTCAGTACTTT. Encoded protein: CASSVPGLGAKNTQYF.

This clonotype was seen ten or more times. V gene TRBV7-6 combines with J gene TRBJ2-3, with 8 bases aligning to TRBD2. The CDR3 contains 15 residues. The germline CDR1 and CDR2 sequences are SGHVS and FNYEAQ. The junction had 10 bases not matched to a gene; V was cut back by 5 bases and J by 6 bases. DNA of the CDR3: TGTGCCAGCAGCCGGGGGGGTGGGGGGCACGATACGCAGTATTTT. Its translation: CASSRGGGGHDTQYF.

The chain joins TRBV6-5 to TRBJ2-1; TRBD2 aligns across 7 bases. This CDR3 is built from 15 residues. V gave up 4 bases and J gave up 7 bases; unmatched junction bases: 10. Germline assignment: CDR1 MNHEY and CDR2 SVGAGI. CDR3 in amino acids: CASSSRSGAGNEQFF. The CDR3 bases are TGTGCCAGCAGTTCACGTAGCGGAGCGGGGAATGAGCAGTTCTTC.

On this clonotype: The junction departs from germline at one end; a sequencing error may be responsible. The chain recombines TRBV6-1 with TRBJ2-4; tentatively, D is TRBD1 or TRBD2 (5 bases each). The germline CDR1 and CDR2 sequences are MNHNS and SASEGT. This CDR3 is 15 amino acids long. Here the CDR3 reads CGSRSGLSAGNMQYF. The DNA of the CDR3 is TGTGGCAGCAGGTCGGGGCTGAGCGCCGGAAATATGCAGTACTTC.

A note on this clonotype: One junction end does not reproduce the germline sequence, and a read error may be involved. The rearrangement links TRBV6-1 to TRBJ2-4; D may be TRBD2 (6 bases). Germline CDR1 and CDR2: MNHNS and SASEGT. The CDR3 is 14 amino acids. This CDR3 reads CASSGGGGRDIQYF. The CDR3 DNA is TGTGCCAGCAGCGGGGGAGGTGGCCGAGACATCCAGTACTTC.

This clonotype was recorded at least ten times. This chain joins TRBV6-5 and TRBJ2-1, with TRBD1 identical over 7 bases. The DNA end is a closer match to TRBJ2-5, so the J assignment may be wrong. Germline CDR1 and CDR2: MNHEY and SVGAGI. The CDR3 extends over 15 amino acids. The CDR3 nucleotides read TGTGCCAGCAGTTACGTTGGACAGGTCCAAGAGACCCAGTACTTC. Translation gives CASSYVGQVQETQYF.

The chain combines TRBV6-5 with TRBJ2-2, with D possibly being TRBD1 (5 bases). Per the germline V gene, CDR1 is MNHEY and CDR2 is SVGAGI. CDR3 length equals 14 residues. The V gene lost 4 bases and the J gene lost 16 bases, with 22 bases spanning the gap. In DNA, the CDR3 is TGTGCCAGCAGTTGGGGCCAGAGCACCGAGACGCAGTTTTTT. Residues: CASSWGQSTETQFF.

This clonotype is medium-sized (0.01 to 0.1%) in the sample. This chain links TRBV6-1 with TRBJ1-1, with 11 nucleotides matching TRBD1. The germline CDR1 and CDR2 sequences are MNHNS and SASEGT. The CDR3 is made up of 16 amino acids. V lost 11 bases, J lost 6 bases, and 17 bases stayed unmatched. CDR3 DNA sequence: TGTGCCGCAAGCCGGGACAGGGGGTTTGATCGCGCTGAAGCTTTCTTT. This gives the protein CAASRDRGFDRAEAFF.

The chain couples TRBV27 to TRBJ2-3, with TRBD1 as a possible D gene (6 bases). The CDR3 extends over 14 amino acids. The V gene's germline CDR1 is MNHEY and CDR2 SMNVEV (reference sequence). CDR3 bases: TGTGCGGGCAGTGGGGGCCGGGTCCCAGATACGCAGTATTTT. This encodes CAGSGGRVPDTQYF.

Points on this clonotype: One base away lies a much larger clone, so this may be a sequencing read error. The chain couples TRBV12-3 or TRBV12-4 to TRBJ2-1, with D possibly being TRBD2 (7 bases). There are 18 residues in the CDR3. V was trimmed by 5 bases and J by 5 bases, leaving 25 bases between them. CDR3 nucleotides: TGTGCCAGCAGTGTGTGGTGGGGGGGGGGGGGGGGCGACAATGAGCAGTTCTTC. As protein: CASSVWWGGGGGDNEQFF.

In this sample, this clonotype turned up many times. This chain links TRBV4-1 with TRBJ2-1; D is unresolved. V was trimmed by 3 bases and J by 9 bases, leaving 6 bases between them. The CDR3 loop spans 11 amino acids. From germline, CDR1 is MGHRA and CDR2 YSYEKL. The CDR3 spells CASSQAREQFF. Here the CDR3 DNA reads TGCGCCAGCAGCCAGGCCCGTGAGCAGTTCTTC.

The chain links TRBV3-1 to TRBJ2-2; no clear D. The CDR3 spans 15 residues. The germline gives CDR1 LGHDT, CDR2 YNNKEL (reference sequence). Trimming cost V 0 bases and J 1 base, with 6 bases left between them. The CDR3 DNA reads as TGTGCCAGCAGCCAAGATTACGAGAACACCGGGGAGCTGTTTTTT. Its protein is CASSQDYENTGELFF.

V gene TRBV7-9 combines with J gene TRBJ2-3, with a tentative D call TRBD1 (6 bases). The V end was cut by 8 bases, the J end by 4 bases, with 13 bases between. There are 13 residues in the CDR3. Per germline, CDR1 SEHNR and CDR2 FQNEAQ (reference sequence). The CDR3 bases are TGTGCCAGCTCCTTCGCAGGGGCAGATACGCAGTATTTT. Its translation: CASSFAGADTQYF.

This clonotype was detected only once. At one end, the junction sequence differs from germline, possibly due to a read error. The chain carries TRBV6-1 and TRBJ1-6, with D possibly TRBD1 on 5 matching bases. This CDR3 comprises 13 residues. The germline CDR1 and CDR2 sequences are MNHNS and SASEGT. The CDR3 spells CASSEYKGYEQYF. For the CDR3, the DNA is TGTGCCAGCAGTGAGTATAAGGGGTACGAGCAGTACTTT.